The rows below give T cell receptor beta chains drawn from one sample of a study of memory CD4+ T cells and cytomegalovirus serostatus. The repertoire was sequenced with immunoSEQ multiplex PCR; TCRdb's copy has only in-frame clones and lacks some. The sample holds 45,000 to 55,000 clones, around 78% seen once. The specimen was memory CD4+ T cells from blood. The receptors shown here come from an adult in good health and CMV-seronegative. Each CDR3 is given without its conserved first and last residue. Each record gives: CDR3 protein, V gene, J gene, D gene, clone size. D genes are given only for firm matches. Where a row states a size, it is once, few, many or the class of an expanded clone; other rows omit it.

ASSSFTGYEQY,TRBV5-6,TRBJ2-7,-,-
ASSPEGAGNQPQH,TRBV18,TRBJ1-5,TRBD1,-
ASRGSANQPQH,TRBV28,TRBJ1-5,-,-
AIGGGLSGNTIY,TRBV10-3,TRBJ1-3,-,-
ASSQDRDPPYSSYNEQF,TRBV4-3,TRBJ2-1,TRBD1,-
ASSLDRVINIQY,TRBV5-4,TRBJ2-4,TRBD1,-
AGSLRQGALYGYT,TRBV5-5,TRBJ1-2,TRBD1,-
ASSATGTGSYNEQF,TRBV9,TRBJ2-1,TRBD1,-
ASSLDGANYGYT,TRBV5-6,TRBJ1-2,-,once
ASSLERGGTEAF,TRBV7-2,TRBJ1-1,-,once
AFSGTTDTQY,TRBV30,TRBJ2-3,-,-
ASSLRLRALTDTQY,TRBV5-4,TRBJ2-3,-,-
ASSDSGVNTEAF,TRBV7-8,TRBJ1-1,-,-
ASSQRLGARETQY,TRBV5-1,TRBJ2-5,-,once
AWNGGGTGEEKLF,TRBV30,TRBJ1-4,TRBD1,many
ASFRGNTIY,TRBV6-6,TRBJ1-3,-,-
ASSLSGTGDYEQY,TRBV5-1,TRBJ2-7,TRBD1,-
ASTADRTNYGYT,TRBV2,TRBJ1-2,-,medium-sized
ASSPGTGSTRNTIY,TRBV18,TRBJ1-3,TRBD1,-
SVAYRGLGGELF,TRBV29-1,TRBJ2-2,TRBD1,-
ASSDWGNNQPQH,TRBV6-1,TRBJ1-5,-,few
ASSQGSGNTEAF,TRBV18,TRBJ1-1,-,-
SGRLGDYGYT,TRBV29-1,TRBJ1-2,-,-
ASSAGIDSPLH,TRBV2,TRBJ1-6,-,-
ASSRGSGSGNTIY,TRBV5-6,TRBJ1-3,-,-
ASSPWGLQLQPQH,TRBV5-6,TRBJ1-5,-,-
ASSSYTGSGNTIY,TRBV7-9,TRBJ1-3,-,-
ASSPVAGSNTGELF,TRBV18,TRBJ2-2,-,-
ASSYVSASNEQF,TRBV6-6,TRBJ2-1,-,few
ASSSGLGNEKLF,TRBV9,TRBJ1-4,-,-
ASSLGGPTEAF,TRBV5-1,TRBJ1-1,-,-
ASSLLGQNTGELF,TRBV28,TRBJ2-2,-,-
ASSYQSGTAGNTIY,TRBV6-6,TRBJ1-3,TRBD1,-
ASSLALSSGANVLT,TRBV5-1,TRBJ2-6,-,-
ASTSRLSGNTIY,TRBV6-5,TRBJ1-3,-,once
ASSSDRGDYEQY,TRBV7-9,TRBJ2-7,TRBD1,-
ASTMREAAF,TRBV7-9,TRBJ1-1,-,-
ASSLVAGVREQY,TRBV5-1,TRBJ2-7,TRBD2,once
SLKGRGDVDTQY,TRBV29-1,TRBJ2-3,-,-
ASRTYRQGVEAF,TRBV6-5,TRBJ1-1,TRBD1,-
ASSLDPQGSTDTQY,TRBV7-8,TRBJ2-3,-,-
ASSVSYNSPLH,TRBV2,TRBJ1-6,-,-